Listed here are 29 T cell receptor beta chains from one sample, sequenced in a study of blood T cell repertoires in COVID-19. The method was immunoSEQ multiplex PCR; TCRdb's version includes in-frame clones alone and lacks a portion of them. The table has around 80,000 clones, approximately 86% seen once. Sequenced sample: peripheral blood. These receptors came from a woman older than 75 with acute or convalescent COVID-19.

This chain links TRBV4-1 with TRBJ1-5; 10 bases fit TRBD1. Germline V lookup: CDR1 MGHRA, CDR2 YSYEKL. V gave up 5 bases and J gave up 7 bases; unmatched junction bases: 5. The CDR3 covers 14 residues. The CDR3 here is CASSSDRGSQPQHF. The CDR3, as DNA: TGCGCCAGCAGCTCGGACAGGGGGAGCCAGCCCCAGCATTTT.

The chain couples TRBV19 to TRBJ1-1; TRBD1 aligns across 7 bases. Trimming took 9 bases from V and 3 from J; bases not matched to a gene: 16. CDR3 length: 16 residues. Germline lookup yields CDR1 LNHDA and CDR2 SQIVND (reference sequence). The CDR3 nucleotides are TGTGCCAGGGGGTCCTACAGGGGCGGGAGGTACACTGAAGCTTTCTTT. Its translation: CARGSYRGGRYTEAFF.

This clone was detected only a few times. The chain combines TRBV10-3 with TRBJ1-1, with 11 bases identical to TRBD1. The CDR3 runs 16 residues. The junction had 10 bases not matched to a gene; V was cut back by 5 bases and J by 5 bases. CDR1 is ENHRY and CDR2 is SYGVKD in the germline V gene. The DNA for the CDR3 is TGTGCCATCAGTCAAACCCTCGGACAGGGGGCAACTGAAGCTTTCTTT. Translated: CAISQTLGQGATEAFF.

The chain uses TRBV5-1 and TRBJ1-3; D gene uncertain. The CDR3 runs 16 residues. V dropped 0 bases and J dropped 0 bases, with 10 bases sitting between them. Germline V gives CDR1 SGHRS, CDR2 YFSETQ. The CDR3: CASSLEYMSSGNTIYF. For the CDR3, the DNA is TGCGCCAGCAGCTTGGAATATATGAGCTCTGGAAACACCATATATTTT.

This chain joins TRBV7-9 and TRBJ1-2, with D possibly matching TRBD1 (6 bases). This CDR3 is 14 amino acids long. Germline V lookup: CDR1 SEHNR, CDR2 FQNEAQ (reference sequence). V shed 5 bases and J shed 3 bases, with 13 bases lying between them. As DNA, the CDR3 is TGTGCCAGCAGCGATACAGGGAGCGACTATGGCTACACCTTC. This gives the protein CASSDTGSDYGYTF.

The chain employs TRBV25-1 and TRBJ2-1; 8 bases map to TRBD1. J lost 8 bases, V lost 2 bases, and 5 bases had no gene match. In germline, CDR1 is MGHDK, CDR2 SYGVNS. The CDR3 sequence is 14 residues long. The CDR3 nucleotides are TGTGCCAGCAGTGAACCAGGACAGGGCTATGAGCAGTTCTTC. Its translation is CASSEPGQGYEQFF.

The chain combines TRBV4-2 with TRBJ2-3; TRBD1 is a possible D gene (6 bases). This CDR3 comprises 14 residues. Trimming took off 4 bases at V and 2 bases at J, with 10 bases between the two ends. Germline loops: CDR1 LGHNA, CDR2 YNFKEQ. The CDR3 region has the DNA TGTGCCAGCAGCCCCGACAGGTTCACAGATACGCAGTATTTT. Amino acids: CASSPDRFTDTQYF.

This chain uses TRBV19 with TRBJ2-1; a possible D gene is TRBD2 (5 bases). The CDR3 covers 15 residues. V gave up 11 bases and J gave up 0 bases, with 17 bases separating them. Germline lookup yields CDR1 LNHDA and CDR2 SQIVND (reference sequence). The CDR3 protein is CAAYQRLSSYNEQFF. DNA for the CDR3: TGTGCCGCCTACCAGCGGTTAAGCTCCTACAATGAGCAGTTCTTC.

The J gene is TRBJ2-5, the V gene TRBV10-3; D not resolved. The V end was cut by 8 bases, the J end by 3 bases, with 7 bases between. The CDR3 runs 11 residues. Germline V lookup: CDR1 ENHRY, CDR2 SYGVKD. CDR3 loop: CAIGAKETQYF. CDR3 in DNA: TGTGCCATCGGAGCGAAAGAGACCCAGTACTTC.

The count of this clone is one. This rearrangement joins TRBV7-2 to TRBJ1-4; D perhaps matches TRBD1 (6 bases). Germline assignment: CDR1 SGHTA and CDR2 FQGNSA. Trimming left V 5 bases short and J 5 bases short, with 12 bases between. The CDR3 is 14 residues long. The DNA of the CDR3 is TGTGCCAGCAGCCCAGGGACAAGAAATGAAAAACTGTTTTTT. Its translation is CASSPGTRNEKLFF.

DNA for the CDR3: TGTGCCACCCCGGGGGGGATCACAGATACGCAGTATTTT. It translates to CATPGGITDTQYF. V usage is TRBV24-1 and J usage is TRBJ2-3; TRBD2 matches 8 bases. CDR1 and CDR2 from the germline V gene are KGHDR and SFDVKD. The CDR3 totals 13 residues. With 9 bases clipped from V and 2 bases from J, the junction kept 3 bases outside the gene matches.

The J gene is TRBJ2-1, the V gene TRBV14; D unresolved. Germline V CDR1 and CDR2: SGHDN, FVKESK. The CDR3 totals 15 residues. Trimming removed 4 bases at V and 3 bases at J, with 13 bases between. In DNA form, the CDR3 reads TGTGCCAGCAGCCCCGGTTTCGAGGTCTACAATGAGCAGTTCTTC. Its translation: CASSPGFEVYNEQFF.

The rearrangement uses TRBV6-1 and TRBJ1-6; 8 bases align to TRBD1. Germline values: CDR1 MNHNS, CDR2 SASEGT. The V and J ends lost 0 bases and 9 bases, in that order; junction bases with no gene match: 4. CDR3 length: 15 amino acids. The CDR3, as DNA: TGTGCCAGCAGTGAAGCAGGCAGGGGGCGTTCACCCCTCCACTTT. Translating it yields CASSEAGRGRSPLHF.

The chain is built from TRBV5-8 and TRBJ1-3; D unclear. The V end was cut by 0 bases, the J end by 4 bases, with 11 bases between. The germline V gene has CDR1 SGHTS and CDR2 YDEGEE. CDR3 length equals 15 residues. The CDR3 DNA follows: TGTGCCAGCAGCTTGGGGTTGGTGAGAGGAAACACCATATATTTT. Translated, it gives CASSLGLVRGNTIYF.

V is TRBV7-3 and J is TRBJ2-1, with a possible D match to TRBD1 (5 bases). The CDR3 is 13 residues long. Trimming took off 2 bases at V and 7 bases at J, with 9 bases between the two ends. Germline V gene lookup returns CDR1 SGHTA and CDR2 FQGTGA. In nucleotides, the CDR3 is TGTGCCAGCAGCTTAGGGGCAGAGAATGAGCAGTTCTTC. Its translation: CASSLGAENEQFF.

The J gene is TRBJ2-1, the V gene TRBV15; 8 bases map to TRBD2. V was clipped by 0 bases and J by 0 bases; unmatched bases: 1. CDR1 and CDR2 (germline): LNHNV, YYDKDF (reference sequence). CDR3 length: 16 amino acids. CDR3 loop: CATSRESGSSYNEQFF. The CDR3 nucleotides read TGTGCCACCAGCAGAGAGAGCGGGAGCTCCTACAATGAGCAGTTCTTC. The variable domain in full, with the rest retrieved from reference TRBV15 and TRBJ2-1, is DAMVIQNPRYQVTQFGKPVTLSCSQTLNHNVMYWYQQKSSQAPKLLFHYYDKDFNNEADTPDNFQSRRPNTSFCFLDIRSPGLGDTAMYLCATSRESGSSYNEQFFGPGTRLTVL.

J is TRBJ1-2 and V is TRBV6-2 or TRBV6-3, with TRBD1 as a possible D gene (5 bases). Between the trimmed V and J ends, which lost 6 bases and 4 bases, there was a span of 15 bases. The CDR3 length is 14 residues. Per the germline V gene, CDR1 is MNHEY and CDR2 is SVGEGT. The CDR3: CASSAGGNIYGYTF. CDR3 nucleotides: TGTGCCAGCAGCGCCGGGGGGAATATCTATGGCTACACCTTC.

This sequence joins TRBV3-1 (or the pseudogene TRBV3-2) and TRBJ2-7; maybe TRBD2 (5 bases). CDR1 LGHDT and CDR2 YNNKEL come from the germline V gene (reference sequence). The germline V and J ends were trimmed by 4 bases and 0 bases, with 19 bases remaining between them. This CDR3 comprises 17 residues. The DNA for the CDR3 is TGTGCCAGCAGCCCCAGCGGCACTGGCCTACTCTCCTACGAGCAGTACTTC. It yields the protein CASSPSGTGLLSYEQYF.

The CDR3 bases are TGTGCCAGCAGGACCCTGGGCGGGGGCGGTTCACCCCTCCACTTT. The encoded protein is CASRTLGGGGSPLHF. The V and J genes are TRBV11-2 and TRBJ1-6, with D possibly being TRBD1 (6 bases). Trimming stripped 6 bases from V and 9 bases from J, with 18 bases between. Per germline, CDR1 SGHAT and CDR2 FQNNGV. The CDR3 is 15 residues long.

The V gene is TRBV7-2, the J gene TRBJ1-2; D possibly corresponds to TRBD1 (6 bases). The ends were cut back, 1 base at V and 4 bases at J, with 22 bases in the middle. Germline V gives CDR1 SGHTA, CDR2 FQGNSA. The CDR3 is 18 residues long. The CDR3 DNA reads as TGTGCCAGCAGCTTAGTGGGTTCGCGGGGGCCCCTGTCCTATGGCTACACCTTC. It codes for CASSLVGSRGPLSYGYTF.

This clone was counted ten times or more. This sample also contains other DNA sequences that code for the same CDR3. This chain links TRBV2 with TRBJ2-2, with D possibly matching TRBD2 (6 bases). The CDR3 runs to 16 residues. V shed 1 base and J shed 2 bases, with 11 bases lying between them. Germline V gene lookup returns CDR1 SNHLY and CDR2 FYNNEI. The CDR3 DNA sequence: TGTGCCAGCAGTGAAGGGGGCGGGGCCAACACCGGGGAGCTGTTTTTT. Translation gives CASSEGGGANTGELFF.

This clone has only a few counts. The chain uses TRBV7-2 and TRBJ2-5; tentative D call: TRBD1 (5 bases). The ends were cut back, 2 bases at V and 1 base at J, with 8 bases in the middle. The length of the CDR3 is 14 residues. CDR1 SGHTA and CDR2 FQGNSA come from the germline V gene. The CDR3 coding sequence is TGTGCCAGCAGCTTACAGGGCCCCCAAGAGACCCAGTACTTC. It yields the protein CASSLQGPQETQYF.

This clone was counted a few times. The V gene is TRBV5-4, the J gene TRBJ1-1; 7 bases align to TRBD1. The CDR3 loop spans 13 amino acids. Germline V gene lookup returns CDR1 SGHNT and CDR2 YYREEE (reference sequence). Trimming removed 4 bases from V and 7 bases from J; junction bases left unmatched: 7. The CDR3 nucleotides read TGTGCCAGCAGCGCAGACAGGGCCAATGAAGCTTTCTTT. Encoded protein: CASSADRANEAFF. The whole variable domain, remainder taken from reference TRBV5-4 and TRBJ1-1, is ETGVTQSPTHLIKTRGQQVTLRCSSQSGHNTVSWYQQALGQGPQFIFQYYREEENGRGNFPPRFSGLQFPNYSSELNVNALELDDSALYLCASSADRANEAFFGQGTRLTVV.

This rearrangement joins TRBV30 to TRBJ1-1, with D possibly being TRBD1 (5 bases). Per germline, CDR1 GTSNPN and CDR2 SVGIG (reference sequence). The CDR3 runs to 14 residues. The ends were cut back, 4 bases at V and 3 bases at J, with 15 bases in the middle. DNA for the CDR3: TGTGCCTGGATGATGGCAGGGTGGTACACTGAAGCTTTCTTT. It yields the protein CAWMMAGWYTEAFF.

The chain carries TRBV7-6 and TRBJ2-5; 10 nucleotides agree with TRBD2. The CDR3 length is 16 residues. Looked up from germline, CDR1 is SGHVS and CDR2 is FNYEAQ. After removal of 1 base from V and 1 base from J, the junction contained 3 bases not matched to a gene. The CDR3 loop is CASSLGSGGLQETQYF. The CDR3 DNA is TGTGCCAGCAGCTTAGGTAGCGGGGGGCTCCAAGAGACCCAGTACTTC.

The V gene is TRBV10-3, the J gene TRBJ1-5; maybe TRBD1 (5 bases). Between the trimmed V and J ends, which lost 1 base and 7 bases, there was a span of 14 bases. Germline CDR1 reads ENHRY; CDR2 reads SYGVKD. This CDR3 is built from 15 residues. CDR3 bases: TGTGCCATCAGTGAGTTTGGCGGGGGTAACCAGCCCCAGCATTTT. Translation: CAISEFGGGNQPQHF.

The chain is built from TRBV2 and TRBJ2-2, with D maybe TRBD1 (6 bases). The CDR3 runs 15 residues. CDR1 SNHLY and CDR2 FYNNEI come from the germline V gene. Between the trimmed V and J ends, which lost 4 bases and 1 base, there was a span of 10 bases. CDR3: CASSGGLGNTGELFF. The CDR3 bases are TGTGCCAGCAGTGGGGGGCTTGGGAACACCGGGGAGCTGTTTTTT.

The J gene is TRBJ2-7, the V gene TRBV11-1; D perhaps matches TRBD2 (5 bases). This CDR3 spans 15 amino acids. The V end was cut by 0 bases, the J end by 5 bases, with 14 bases between. Germline loops: CDR1 SGHAT, CDR2 FQDESV (reference sequence). CDR3 in DNA: TGTGCCAGCAGCTTAGCGCAGGCGGGTTTGGACGAGCAGTACTTC. Translating gives CASSLAQAGLDEQYF.

V and J are TRBV19 and TRBJ1-5; D is ambiguous. The V end was cut by 7 bases, the J end by 1 base, with 5 bases between. The germline V gene has CDR1 LNHDA and CDR2 SQIVND (reference sequence). CDR3 length: 12 residues. This CDR3 reads CASTRSNQPQHF. CDR3 nucleotides: TGTGCCAGTACACGGAGCAATCAGCCCCAGCATTTT.